This T cell receptor beta chain is from a study of shared clonotypes between healthy human individuals. Germline V gene lookup returns CDR1 SGHAT and CDR2 FQNNGV. The CDR3 extends over 18 amino acids. V lost 5 bases to trimming and J lost 0 bases; unmatched junction nucleotides: 15. The data were produced by immunoSEQ multiplex PCR, yet TCRdb's version contains in-frame clones alone and is incomplete. The sample includes some 2 million clones, about 95% of them seen just once. Study observations and caveats: When naive CD4 clonotypes were compared across a few donors, approximately 4.9% were shared.

The naive CD8 population came from CD45RO-negative cells selected for CCR7, without terminally differentiated effector memory CD45RA+ cells. To note about this clone: Antigen: not known.

This TCR was recovered from a man between 18 and 35 years old in good health. The V call is TRBV11-2, the J call TRBJ2-7, with 8 bases identical to TRBD1. The material sequenced was naive CD8+ T cells sorted from blood. The CDR3 is CASSLDRGLVVSSYEQYF. The CDR3 nucleotides read TGTGCCAGCAGCCTCGACAGGGGTTTGGTTGTAAGCTCCTACGAGCAGTACTTC.